The 5 T cell receptor beta chains in this list originate from one sample, sequenced in a study of shared clonotypes between healthy human individuals. Assay: immunoSEQ multiplex PCR; the TCRdb copy retains only in-frame clones and omits some. This table has a few million clones, roughly 93% appearing once. Material: naive CD4+ T cells from PBMCs. Stated subset: CD45RA+ positively selected. These receptors all stem from a man between 18 and 35 years old in good health. Some clones in this sample may be carry-over from other donors' samples.

V is TRBV10-3 and J is TRBJ1-4; D unclear. The CDR3 length is 13 residues. Germline V lookup: CDR1 ENHRY, CDR2 SYGVKD. The V end lost 6 bases, the J end lost 0 bases, and 5 bases lay between the germline ends. The CDR3 DNA is TGTGCCATCAGGGCCGCAACTAATGAAAAACTGTTTTTT. Translation: CAIRAATNEKLFF.

With respect to this clone: Other nucleotide sequences from this sample produce the same CDR3. The chain recombines TRBV5-1 with TRBJ2-5; D not certain. Germline-derived CDR1 and CDR2 are SGHRS and YFSETQ. With 5 bases removed from V and 5 bases from J, the gap between germline ends came to 13 bases. This CDR3 is built from 13 residues. In nucleotides, the CDR3 is TGCGCCAGCAGTTGGTCCCCCGGGGAGACCCAGTACTTC. It codes for CASSWSPGETQYF.

This sequence joins TRBV10-1 and TRBJ2-7, with a weak D call TRBD2 (6 bases). Trimming stripped 6 bases from V and 7 bases from J, with 22 bases between. Germline-derived CDR1 and CDR2 are WNHNN and SYGVQD (reference sequence). This CDR3 has 15 residues. This CDR3 is CASRFQTGTFYEQYF. In DNA form, the CDR3 reads TGCGCCAGCAGATTTCAGACCGGGACTTTCTATGAGCAGTACTTC.

The chain uses TRBV7-2 and TRBJ2-1; the match to TRBD2 covers 9 bases. J was trimmed by 2 bases and V by 5 bases; bases with no gene match: 4. The CDR3 contains 15 residues. The V gene's germline CDR1 is SGHTA and CDR2 FQGNSA. In DNA form, the CDR3 reads TGTGCCAGCAGCACGACTAGCGGAACCTACAATGAGCAGTTCTTC. This sequence encodes CASSTTSGTYNEQFF. Full variable domain (outside the CDR3, taken from reference TRBV7-2 and TRBJ2-1): GAGVSQSPSNKVTEKGKDVELRCDPISGHTALYWYRQSLGQGLEFLIYFQGNSAPDKSGLPSDRFSAERTGGSVSTLTIQRTQQEDSAVYLCASSTTSGTYNEQFFGPGTRLTVL.

A few counts support this clone. Additional DNA sequences in this sample encode the identical CDR3. The J gene is TRBJ1-1, the V gene TRBV30, with D unclear. Germline assignment: CDR1 GTSNPN and CDR2 SVGIG (reference sequence). Trimming cost V 2 bases and J 2 bases, with 0 bases left between them. The CDR3 has 10 residues. Here the CDR3 DNA reads TGTGCCTGGAGTAACACTGAAGCTTTCTTT. As protein: CAWSNTEAFF.